The 28 T cell receptor beta chains in this list originate from one sample, sequenced in a study of T cell changes during pregnancy in multiple sclerosis. The repertoire was sequenced with immunoSEQ multiplex PCR; TCRdb's copy has only in-frame clones and lacks some. The sample records about 61,000 clones, approximately 90% being singletons. Here the sequenced sample was peripheral blood, taken in the first trimester of pregnancy. These receptors came from a female donor in good health, enrolled as a control in a pregnancy study.

The J gene is TRBJ2-1, the V gene TRBV5-1; 7 nucleotides agree with TRBD2. The ends lost 6 bases at V and 10 bases at J; junction bases unmatched: 10. The CDR3 has 13 residues. Germline V gene sequence: CDR1 SGHRS, CDR2 YFSETQ. The CDR3 here is CASTRGDLAEQFF. CDR3 bases: TGCGCCAGCACTCGGGGGGACCTCGCCGAGCAGTTCTTC.

The chain combines TRBV6-6 with TRBJ1-5, with unresolved D. Germline CDR1 and CDR2: MNHNY and SVGAGI (reference sequence). V was cut by 8 bases and J by 4 bases, with 15 bases left in between. This CDR3 spans 14 amino acids. CDR3: CASVDILTNQPQHF. CDR3 sequence (DNA): TGTGCCAGCGTAGATATACTGACTAATCAGCCCCAGCATTTT.

The chain employs TRBV7-7 and TRBJ2-1; tentatively, D is TRBD1 (5 bases). The CDR3 has 15 amino acids. Germline CDR1 and CDR2: SSHAT and FNYEAQ (reference sequence). The ends were cut back, 0 bases at V and 8 bases at J, with 14 bases in the middle. CDR3 sequence reads: CASSLAQGSHDEQFF. DNA of the CDR3: TGTGCCAGCAGCTTAGCTCAGGGTTCGCATGATGAGCAGTTCTTC.

Only one count was recorded for this clone. This rearrangement joins TRBV7-3 to TRBJ2-5; 9 bases line up with TRBD2. V trimming: 4 bases; J trimming: 0 bases; junction bases outside the gene matches: 9. Germline V CDR1 and CDR2: SGHTA, FQGTGA. CDR3 length: 17 residues. The CDR3 loop reads CASSSQGSGGDQETQYF. For the CDR3, the DNA is TGTGCCAGCAGCTCCCAGGGTAGCGGGGGTGACCAAGAGACCCAGTACTTC.

The rearrangement uses TRBV27 and TRBJ1-2; weak D call: TRBD1 (6 bases). The CDR3 extends over 13 amino acids. Germline CDR1 MNHEY, CDR2 SMNVEV (reference sequence). With 5 bases removed from V and 4 bases from J, the gap between germline ends came to 11 bases. CDR3 nucleotide sequence: TGTGCCAGCAGTCCGCAGGGGACCTATGGCTACACCTTC. Its translation is CASSPQGTYGYTF.

V usage is TRBV19 and J usage is TRBJ1-2; D may be TRBD1 (6 bases). V dropped 4 bases and J dropped 5 bases, with 17 bases sitting between them. The CDR3 covers 15 residues. The germline gives CDR1 LNHDA, CDR2 SQIVND (reference sequence). The CDR3 DNA reads as TGTGCCAGTAGTAGTGGGGGCTTGGTGGAATATGGCTACACCTTC. The encoded protein is CASSSGGLVEYGYTF.

J is TRBJ1-1 and V is TRBV5-5; D call uncertain. The CDR3 loop spans 14 amino acids. CDR1 and CDR2 (germline): SGHKS, YYEKEE (reference sequence). V shed 5 bases and J shed 4 bases, with 15 bases lying between them. CDR3 coding DNA: TGTGCCAGCAGTTCCTATACAGTGGGCACTGAAGCTTTCTTT. Residues: CASSSYTVGTEAFF.

The chain employs TRBV6-6 and TRBJ2-7, with 8 bases lining up with TRBD1. Germline V gives CDR1 MNHNY, CDR2 SVGAGI (reference sequence). The CDR3 contains 15 residues. J lost 5 bases, V lost 6 bases, and 12 bases had no gene match. The CDR3 nucleotides are TGTGCCAGCAGCTCGATCCGGGACAGGAAGAACGAGCAGTACTTC. This encodes CASSSIRDRKNEQYF.

The rearrangement links TRBV15 to TRBJ2-4; 7 bases fit TRBD1. The junction had 26 bases not matched to a gene; V was cut back by 5 bases and J by 4 bases. The CDR3 runs to 21 residues. CDR1 and CDR2 (germline): LNHNV, YYDKDF (reference sequence). The CDR3 spells CATSGTDDRAGQGSGKNIQYF. DNA for the CDR3: TGTGCCACCAGCGGGACAGATGACAGGGCTGGCCAGGGCTCGGGAAAAAACATTCAGTACTTC.

The chain uses TRBV6-5 and TRBJ2-7; no firm D call. There are 15 residues in the CDR3. Germline lookup yields CDR1 MNHEY and CDR2 SVGAGI. V was shortened by 0 bases and J by 1 base, with 10 bases between the two germline ends. CDR3 nucleotide sequence: TGTGCCAGCAGTTACTCTTATGGCGGATCCTACGAGCAGTACTTC. Encoded protein: CASSYSYGGSYEQYF.

This clone was found once. This chain connects TRBV7-3 to TRBJ1-2; D might be TRBD1 (5 bases). Germline values: CDR1 SGHTA, CDR2 FQGTGA. Trimming pared 5 bases from V and 8 bases from J, leaving 18 bases between. This CDR3 region has 14 residues. The CDR3 spells CASSPTGEPEGYTF. DNA of the CDR3: TGTGCCAGCAGCCCCACGGGGGAGCCTGAGGGCTACACCTTC.

This clone was counted a few times. The gene calls are TRBV9 and TRBJ1-1; D unclear. The CDR3 covers 14 residues. Trimming shortened V by 1 base and J by 1 base, and 8 bases separated the two germline ends. The V gene's germline CDR1 is SGDLS and CDR2 YYNGEE. The CDR3 spells CASSVTGKNTEAFF. The CDR3 bases are TGTGCCAGCAGCGTAACGGGGAAGAACACTGAAGCTTTCTTT.

This clone was seen a single time. This chain uses TRBV9 with TRBJ2-3; TRBD2 agrees at 8 bases. CDR1 and CDR2 (germline): SGDLS, YYNGEE. The CDR3 is 16 amino acids. Trimming cost V 7 bases and J 0 bases; bases outside gene matches: 10. This chain's CDR3 is CASSNGAGGSTDTQYF. The CDR3, as DNA: TGTGCCAGCTCTAACGGGGCGGGGGGAAGCACAGATACGCAGTATTTT.

This sequence joins TRBV2 and TRBJ1-6; 8 nucleotides match TRBD1. Germline lookup yields CDR1 SNHLY and CDR2 FYNNEI. Trimming cost V 1 base and J 7 bases; bases outside gene matches: 3. CDR3 size: 15 residues. Here the CDR3 reads CASSEVQGANSPLHF. In nucleotides, the CDR3 is TGTGCCAGCAGTGAAGTGCAGGGGGCCAATTCACCCCTCCACTTT.

The chain is built from TRBV30 and TRBJ1-2; a possible D gene is TRBD1 (6 bases). CDR1 GTSNPN and CDR2 SVGIG come from the germline V gene (reference sequence). The CDR3 length is 14 residues. Trimming removed 2 bases at V and 1 base at J, with 11 bases between. The CDR3 here is CAWSSTGYNYGYTF. The CDR3 nucleotides are TGTGCCTGGAGTTCGACAGGATATAACTATGGCTACACCTTC.

This chain joins TRBV5-5 and TRBJ1-4, with 7 nucleotides matching TRBD1. The CDR3 covers 18 residues. V dropped 4 bases and J dropped 4; count of bases not matched to a gene: 16. Germline assignment: CDR1 SGHKS and CDR2 YYEKEE (reference sequence). The CDR3 here is CASSPSRLSGGSNEKLFF. CDR3 coding DNA: TGTGCCAGCAGCCCATCGAGATTGTCAGGGGGGAGTAATGAAAAACTGTTTTTT.

V is TRBV5-1 and J is TRBJ2-1; 7 nucleotides agree with TRBD1. V shed 2 bases and J 6 bases; nucleotides not matched to a gene: 8. Germline values: CDR1 SGHRS, CDR2 YFSETQ. The CDR3 sequence is 15 residues long. For the CDR3, the DNA is TGCGCCAGCAGCTTAAGACAGGGAACTGGCAATGAGCAGTTCTTC. It specifies CASSLRQGTGNEQFF.

The chain carries TRBV11-3 and TRBJ1-3; 8 positions match TRBD1. This CDR3 is 14 amino acids long. After removal of 4 bases from V and 4 bases from J, the junction contained 3 bases not matched to a gene. From germline, CDR1 is SGHNT and CDR2 YENEEA. CDR3 sequence reads: CASSSGQEGNTIYF. For the CDR3, the DNA is TGTGCCAGCAGCTCGGGACAGGAAGGAAACACCATATATTTT.

There are a few counts of this clone. The chain employs TRBV30 and TRBJ2-7, with 7 bases aligning to TRBD1. The CDR3 is made up of 15 amino acids. V lost 3 bases to trimming and J lost 1 base; unmatched junction nucleotides: 9. CDR1 GTSNPN and CDR2 SVGIG come from the germline V gene (reference sequence). The CDR3, as DNA: TGTGCCTGGAGGGGGACGACAGGGACATCCTACGAGCAGTACTTC. Translated: CAWRGTTGTSYEQYF.

CDR3 in DNA: TGTGCCAGCAGCTATGAGGGAAGTAAAGGCAATGAGCAGTTCTTC. It encodes CASSYEGSKGNEQFF. This rearrangement joins TRBV9 to TRBJ2-1; D perhaps matches TRBD2 (5 bases). CDR1 is SGDLS and CDR2 is YYNGEE in the germline V gene. The CDR3 covers 15 residues. The ends were cut back, 4 bases at V and 6 bases at J, with 17 bases in the middle. The full variable domain, rest sourced from reference TRBV9 and TRBJ2-1, is DSGVTQTPKHLITATGQRVTLRCSPRSGDLSVYWYQQSLDQGLQFLIQYYNGEERAKGNILERFSAQQFPDLHSELNLSSLELGDSALYFCASSYEGSKGNEQFFGPGTRLTVL.

Remarks on this clone: The sample holds other DNA sequences that translate to the same CDR3. The V call is TRBV15, the J call TRBJ2-3; 13 bases fit TRBD2. The CDR3 consists of 16 residues. The junction had 1 base not matched to a gene; V was cut back by 3 bases and J by 1 base. Germline-derived CDR1 and CDR2 are LNHNV and YYDKDF (reference sequence). CDR3 coding DNA: TGTGCCACCAGCAGTGGACTAGCGGGGGGCACAGATACGCAGTATTTT. It yields the protein CATSSGLAGGTDTQYF.

The rearrangement joins TRBV5-1 to TRBJ2-3, with D possibly matching TRBD1 (6 bases). Germline V lookup: CDR1 SGHRS, CDR2 YFSETQ. This CDR3 is built from 14 residues. The V gene lost 0 bases and the J gene lost 4 bases, with 9 bases spanning the gap. CDR3 in amino acids: CASSLAGVPDTQYF. In DNA, the CDR3 is TGCGCCAGCAGCTTGGCAGGGGTCCCAGATACGCAGTATTTT.

This clone was found once. The chain uses TRBV7-2 and TRBJ2-7, with TRBD2 identical over 15 bases. The ends lost 5 bases at V and 2 bases at J; junction bases unmatched: 4. This CDR3 has 16 amino acids. Germline assignment: CDR1 SGHTA and CDR2 FQGNSA. The CDR3 DNA reads TGTGCCAGCAGCCGGCGGACTAGCGGGGGGGCCTACGAGCAGTACTTC. Translated: CASSRRTSGGAYEQYF.

V gene TRBV11-3 combines with J gene TRBJ2-2, with 7 bases fitting TRBD1. This CDR3 is built from 15 residues. Germline V gene sequence: CDR1 SGHNT, CDR2 YENEEA. The ends lost 4 bases at V and 3 bases at J; junction bases unmatched: 5. The CDR3 DNA is TGTGCCAGCAGCTGGACAGGCGGAGACACCGGGGAGCTGTTTTTT. Translation: CASSWTGGDTGELFF.

This clone was counted a single time. V gene TRBV6-6 combines with J gene TRBJ1-1, with 11 bases fitting TRBD1. J lost 4 bases, V lost 6 bases, and 4 bases had no gene match. Germline CDR1 MNHNY, CDR2 SVGAGI (reference sequence). The CDR3 extends over 14 amino acids. CDR3 sequence reads: CASSRGQGATEAFF. The CDR3 region has the DNA TGTGCCAGCAGCCGAGGACAGGGGGCCACTGAAGCTTTCTTT.

The V gene is TRBV7-2, the J gene TRBJ1-1; D gene unclear. CDR3 length equals 14 residues. V was clipped by 5 bases and J by 2 bases, with 12 bases between them. Germline V gene lookup returns CDR1 SGHTA and CDR2 FQGNSA. CDR3 region: CASSLVGVNTEAFF. For the CDR3, the DNA is TGTGCCAGCAGCCTCGTAGGAGTTAACACTGAAGCTTTCTTT. The full variable domain, rest sourced from reference TRBV7-2 and TRBJ1-1, is GAGVSQSPSNKVTEKGKDVELRCDPISGHTALYWYRQSLGQGLEFLIYFQGNSAPDKSGLPSDRFSAERTGGSVSTLTIQRTQQEDSAVYLCASSLVGVNTEAFFGQGTRLTVV.

V and J are TRBV15 and TRBJ1-4; possibly TRBD1 for D (6 bases). The CDR3 runs to 15 residues. In germline, CDR1 is LNHNV, CDR2 YYDKDF (reference sequence). Trimming shortened V by 0 bases and J by 8 bases, and 13 bases separated the two germline ends. In DNA form, the CDR3 reads TGTGCCACCAGCAGAGATAGGGGGGGCATAGAAAAACTGTTTTTT. Its translation is CATSRDRGGIEKLFF.

J is TRBJ1-2 and V is TRBV4-1; 7 bases fit TRBD1. Looked up from germline, CDR1 is MGHRA and CDR2 is YSYEKL. The ends lost 1 base at V and 7 bases at J; junction bases unmatched: 6. There are 14 residues in the CDR3. CDR3 loop: CASSQVGGGGGYTF. CDR3 in DNA: TGCGCCAGCAGCCAAGTAGGGGGCGGTGGTGGCTACACCTTC.